Presented here are 19 T cell receptor beta chains from one specimen sequenced in a study of identical twins. TCRdb re-called the 5' RACE reads with MiXCR, one entry per CDR3 protein. This table has approximately 590,000 distinct CDR3 sequences, 9% to 10% appearing once. In addition, the sample was reused for a study of yellow fever vaccine responses in identical twins.

Sequencing was done on a sample of PBMCs. The receptors were gathered from a woman aged 18-29 years in good health.

V and J are TRBV2 and TRBJ2-7; a possible D gene is TRBD2 (5 bases). Germline CDR1 is SNHLY and CDR2 is FYNNEI. V was clipped by 3 bases and J by 3 bases, with 12 bases between them. The CDR3 consists of 14 residues. CDR3 region: CASSDTLAGYEQYF. The DNA of the CDR3 is TGTGCCAGCAGTGACACCCTCGCGGGCTACGAGCAGTACTTC.

This clonotype was seen only a few times. The CDR3 sequence is CASSFSGPEGSEQFF. CDR3 bases: TGTGCCAGCAGCTTTTCAGGGCCCGAAGGGAGTGAGCAGTTCTTC. The chain is built from TRBV11-2 and TRBJ2-1, with D perhaps matching TRBD1 or TRBD2 (5 bases each). The CDR3 sequence is 15 residues long. Germline CDR1 and CDR2: SGHAT and FQNNGV. V was pared by 3 bases and J by 9 bases, with 18 bases between.

This chain links TRBV6-9 with TRBJ2-7; the match to TRBD1 covers 9 bases. Germline CDR1 and CDR2: MNHGY and SVAAGI. Losses at the gene ends were 2 bases for V and 5 bases for J; bases not matched to a gene: 7. There are 15 residues in the CDR3. The CDR3 loop is CASSYRPGQGNEQYF. CDR3 sequence (DNA): TGTGCCAGCAGTTATCGACCCGGACAGGGGAACGAGCAGTACTTC.

This clonotype was detected many times. The chain employs TRBV24-1 and TRBJ2-5; D is unresolved. The CDR3 loop spans 13 amino acids. CDR1 KGHDR and CDR2 SFDVKD come from the germline V gene. Trimming removed 4 bases from V and 2 bases from J, with 7 bases in between. CDR3: CATSDPQQETQYF. The CDR3 DNA reads TGTGCCACCAGTGACCCGCAACAAGAGACCCAGTACTTC.

Comments on this clonotype: Just one base apart from a much larger clone, this may be a read error. The CDR3 does not close with the conserved phenylalanine or tryptophan, likely indicating a read error. This chain connects TRBV12-3 or TRBV12-4 to TRBJ2-3, with 8 bases identical to TRBD2. CDR3 length: 15 residues. V shed 5 bases, J shed 6 bases, and the junction held 10 bases outside the gene matches. CDR3 bases: TGTGCCAGCAGTGTGAGCGGGAGTGCGTGGGATACGCAGTATTGT. Translated, it gives CASSVSGSAWDTQYC.

In its sample, this clonotype was seen many times. This chain uses TRBV4-2 with TRBJ2-3; 11 bases agree with TRBD2. In germline, CDR1 is LGHNA, CDR2 YNFKEQ. V was pared by 0 bases and J by 4 bases, with 6 bases of the junction left unmatched. This CDR3 region has 17 residues. The CDR3 DNA sequence: TGTGCCAGCAGCCAAGAGGGTAGCGGGAGGGTGTCAGATACGCAGTATTTT. Translation: CASSQEGSGRVSDTQYF.

The chain links TRBV29-1 to TRBJ2-1; the D gene is possibly TRBD2 (6 bases). The CDR3 has 14 residues. Germline CDR1 is SQVTM and CDR2 is ANQGSEA. V shed 4 bases and J shed 4 bases, with 14 bases lying between them. CDR3 protein: CSVAGVTEYNEQFF. CDR3 coding DNA: TGCAGCGTTGCGGGAGTAACTGAGTACAATGAGCAGTTCTTC.

This clonotype came up many times. V and J are TRBV4-3 and TRBJ2-2; 7 bases are a match to TRBD1. Per germline, CDR1 LGHNA and CDR2 YSLEER. The CDR3 is 17 residues long. With 4 bases clipped from V and 0 bases from J, the junction kept 8 bases outside the gene matches. The CDR3: CASSLRRGFANTGELFF. In nucleotides, the CDR3 is TGCGCCAGCAGCCTCCGCAGGGGGTTTGCGAACACCGGGGAGCTGTTTTTT.

This clonotype was seen a handful of times. This chain joins TRBV18 and TRBJ2-2, with no clear D. The germline V and J ends were trimmed by 1 base and 2 bases, with 17 bases remaining between them. CDR3 length equals 18 residues. Germline V gives CDR1 KGHSH, CDR2 LQKENI. The CDR3: CASSPLLGSETNTGELFF. The CDR3 nucleotides read TGTGCCAGCTCACCACTGCTGGGATCCGAGACAAACACCGGGGAGCTGTTTTTT.

V and J are TRBV7-9 and TRBJ2-3; 9 positions match TRBD2. CDR3 length: 15 residues. J gave up 0 bases and V 7 bases, and 5 bases lay outside the gene matches. CDR1 is SEHNR, CDR2 FQNEAQ, per germline (reference sequence). The DNA for the CDR3 is TGTGCCAGCATGGAGCTAGCGGGGAGCACAGATACGCAGTATTTT. Residues: CASMELAGSTDTQYF. Full variable domain (missing parts from reference TRBV7-9 and TRBJ2-3): DTGVSQNPRHKITKRGQNVTFRCDPISEHNRLYWYRQTLGQGPEFLTYFQNEAQLEKSRLLSDRFSAERPKGSFSTLEIQRTEQGDSAMYLCASMELAGSTDTQYFGPGTRLTVL.

This clonotype came up a few times. The chain carries TRBV10-3 and TRBJ2-3, with D possibly matching TRBD2 (5 bases). The V and J ends lost 4 bases and 4 bases respectively, with 12 bases between them. Germline V lookup: CDR1 ENHRY, CDR2 SYGVKD. This CDR3 is built from 14 residues. The CDR3 loop is CAISGGETPDTQYF. The CDR3 bases are TGTGCCATCAGTGGTGGGGAGACTCCAGATACGCAGTATTTT.

This clonotype was seen ten or more times. Written as DNA, the CDR3 is TGCAGTGCTAGGGCCACTAGCGGGGTCTCCTACGAGCAGTACTTC. Translated: CSARATSGVSYEQYF. The chain links TRBV20-1 to TRBJ2-7, with 10 bases identical to TRBD2. V was pared by 3 bases and J by 0 bases, with 5 bases of the junction left unmatched. The CDR3 runs 15 residues. Germline V gene lookup returns CDR1 DFQATT and CDR2 SNEGSKA (reference sequence).

This clonotype has just a few counts. This sequence joins TRBV6-4 and TRBJ1-1; D is uncertain. Between the trimmed V and J ends, which lost 2 bases and 6 bases, there was a span of 10 bases. CDR1 and CDR2 from the germline V gene are MRHNA and SNTAGT. The CDR3 length is 13 residues. CDR3 sequence (DNA): TGTGCCAGCAGTGACAGACGGGGTGCTGAAGCTTTCTTT. Translation: CASSDRRGAEAFF.

This clonotype was found many times. V gene TRBV20-1 combines with J gene TRBJ2-1; 8 bases agree with TRBD2. The length of the CDR3 is 13 residues. From germline, CDR1 is DFQATT and CDR2 SNEGSKA (reference sequence). V gave up 0 bases and J gave up 6 bases; unmatched junction bases: 1. DNA of the CDR3: TGCAGTGCTAGAGATCTAGCGGGCAATGAGCAGTTCTTC. Its translation is CSARDLAGNEQFF.

This clonotype came up a few times. DNA for the CDR3: TGTGCCAGTAGTATGCAGGGACTAGCGAACTACGAGCAGTACTTC. It translates to CASSMQGLANYEQYF. The chain carries TRBV19 and TRBJ2-7, with TRBD2 matching over 10 bases. CDR1 is LNHDA, CDR2 SQIVND, per germline (reference sequence). The V gene end was trimmed by 3 bases and the J gene end by 3 bases; junction bases not matched to a gene: 5. CDR3 length: 15 residues.

The chain carries TRBV29-1 and TRBJ2-2; possibly TRBD1 for D (6 bases). V was pared by 3 bases and J by 1 base, with 12 bases between. The CDR3 covers 15 residues. Germline assignment: CDR1 SQVTM and CDR2 ANQGSEA. CDR3 loop: CSVDRGRGNTGELFF. The CDR3 coding sequence is TGCAGCGTTGACCGTGGCAGGGGGAACACCGGGGAGCTGTTTTTT.

This clonotype was counted ten times or more. The rearrangement joins TRBV29-1 to TRBJ2-5; D possibly matches TRBD1 or TRBD2 (5 bases each). In germline, CDR1 is SQVTM, CDR2 ANQGSEA. CDR3 length: 12 amino acids. Trimming pared 6 bases from V and 4 bases from J, leaving 12 bases between. The DNA for the CDR3 is TGCAGCGTGAGGGGCACGGGAGAGACCCAGTACTTC. It codes for CSVRGTGETQYF.

The chain couples TRBV12-3 or TRBV12-4 to TRBJ2-1; TRBD2 matches 9 bases. V lost 3 bases to trimming and J lost 5 bases; unmatched junction nucleotides: 5. The CDR3 loop spans 15 amino acids. The CDR3 protein is CASSFGGREDNEQFF. The CDR3 DNA is TGTGCCAGCAGTTTTGGCGGGAGGGAGGACAATGAGCAGTTCTTC.

This clonotype has more than one count but fewer than ten. The chain recombines TRBV7-3 with TRBJ2-7; tentatively, D is TRBD1 (5 bases). CDR1 SGHTA and CDR2 FQGTGA come from the germline V gene. This CDR3 comprises 14 residues. Trimming took 3 bases from V and 5 from J, leaving 14 bases between them. DNA of the CDR3: TGTGCCAGCAGCTTTATTGCAGGGTTCGACGAGCAGTACTTC. Translation gives CASSFIAGFDEQYF.